This TCR beta chain is from a study of technical replicates of blood from a handful of donors. From germline, CDR1 is MGHRA and CDR2 YSYEKL. J gave up 2 bases and V 0 bases, and 12 bases lay outside the gene matches. The CDR3 sequence is 19 residues long. Sequenced by immunoSEQ multiplex PCR; TCRdb stores in-frame clones only, minus some. This table has around 86,000 clones, 96% appearing once. This chain links TRBV4-1 with TRBJ2-3, with 9 bases aligning to TRBD1. Sequencing was carried out using T cells isolated from PBMCs. The sequence derives from a human donor in good health. Here the CDR3 DNA reads TGCGCCAGCAGCCAAGAACGATCCCTCCGGGACAGGGTCACAGATACGCAGTATTTT. It encodes CASSQERSLRDRVTDTQYF.